This T cell receptor beta chain was identified during a study of blood T cell repertoires in COVID-19. Study background: Acute-phase and convalescent COVID-19 samples originated in the United States, Italy and Spain. Sources were T cells, B-cell-depleted T cells, or PBMCs; the material itself was cDNA or gDNA.

Authors' analysis steps: The assay estimated nucleated cells by amplifying reference gene primers. Assay used: immunoSEQ multiplex PCR; TCRdb lists only in-frame clones, some missing. D and trimming come from the DNA, and the V and J calls and clone size come from that table. The sample has around 120,000 clones, 69% seen once. The CDR3 runs to 17 residues. Trimming at V came to 7 bases and at J to 0 bases, leaving 8 bases not matched to a gene. CDR1 and CDR2 from the germline V gene are SGHTA and FQGNSA. The chain employs TRBV7-2 and TRBJ2-6, with 8 bases that match TRBD2. Sequencing input: peripheral blood. This clonotype was obtained from a man older than 75 with acute or convalescent COVID-19. In DNA, the CDR3 is TGTGCCAGCAAGCGGGAGCCTATCCACTCTGGGGCCAACGTCCTGACTTTC. This translates into CASKREPIHSGANVLTF.